These 4 T cell receptor beta chains share one sample of origin, sequenced in a study of tumor-infiltrating lymphocytes in primary liver carcinoma. Constant-region priming of around 500 ng total RNA yielded TCR beta cDNA. Three-round nested multiplex PCR performed with slightly modified ARM-PCR produced the TCR beta libraries. The two initial PCR rounds, about 9 cycles each, used TRBV1-TRBV30 forward and C-beta reverse primers. TCRdb called the multiplex PCR reads again in MiXCR, with one record for every CDR3 protein. The sample holds about 330,000 distinct CDR3 sequences, approximately 64% seen once. Unsorted whole blood served as the source of blood RNA, and germline DNA was extracted as well. Sequenced: peripheral blood. Source of these receptors: a man aged 35 to 55 with primary liver carcinoma and hepatitis B virus infection.

Worth noting for this clonotype: A much more abundant neighbour one base away suggests this may be a read error. This chain links TRBV29-1 with TRBJ2-2; 8 bases are a match to TRBD1. CDR3 length: 14 residues. Per germline, CDR1 SQVTM and CDR2 ANQGSEA. The DNA of the CDR3 is TGCAGCGTTTTGCGACAGGGGAGCACCCGGGAGCTGTTTTTT. It translates to CSVLRQGSTRELFF.

With regard to this clonotype: A single base separates this from a much larger clone, so it may be a read error. The rearrangement joins TRBV6-1 to TRBJ2-7, with D possibly TRBD1 on 6 matching bases. V was pared by 5 bases and J by 10 bases, with 15 bases between. The germline V gene encodes CDR1 MNHNS and CDR2 SASEGT. This CDR3 has 12 residues. This chain's CDR3 is CASSYQGISQYF. The CDR3 coding sequence is TGTGCCAGCAGTTATCAGGGGATCTCACAGTACTTC.

For this clonotype: One junction end does not reproduce the germline sequence, and a read error may be involved. The rearrangement joins TRBV5-1 to TRBJ1-4; D is uncertain. The CDR3 sequence is 14 residues long. Germline V CDR1 and CDR2: SGHRS, YFSETQ. The CDR3 reads CASSRTGTNEKLFF. The CDR3 DNA is TGCGCTAGCAGCCGCACGGGGACTAATGAAAAACTGTTTTTT.

The chain combines TRBV11-2 with TRBJ2-1; TRBD1 might be the D (6 bases). V shed 3 bases and J shed 3 bases, with 18 bases lying between them. CDR1 and CDR2 from the germline V gene are SGHAT and FQNNGV. The CDR3 has 17 amino acids. CDR3 in DNA: TGTGCCAGCAGCTTGAATGGACAGTGGGCAATCTACAATGAGCAGTTCTTC. It specifies CASSLNGQWAIYNEQFF.